This TCR beta chain came from a study of T cells in Graves' hyperthyroidism and ophthalmopathy. Uncontrolled infection, other autoimmune disease, pregnancy or lactation led to exclusion. Study-wide results and limits: With a median lead of roughly 6.8 months before onset, the model predicted ophthalmopathy.

This clonotype was counted at least ten times. Its antigen is as yet unknown. This CDR3 has 13 residues. Between the trimmed V and J ends, which lost 5 bases and 1 base, there was a span of 9 bases. The germline gives CDR1 SGHNT, CDR2 YENEEA. Using RNA transcripts as the source, TCR beta CDR3 regions were amplified. TCR CDR3 underwent first-round RT-PCR with the HTBI primer set. TCRdb recomputed calls from the multiplex PCR reads with MiXCR, one row per CDR3 protein. This sample has hundreds of thousands of distinct CDR3 sequences; approximately 15% occur once, and the top ten carry 5% to 7%. This TCR came from a woman younger than 45 with Graves' hyperthyroidism that later progressed to Graves' ophthalmopathy. The sequenced sample consisted of blood. This chain connects TRBV11-3 to TRBJ2-7, with D possibly TRBD2 on 6 matching bases. The CDR3 nucleotides read TGTGCCAGCAGCCACGGGAGTTCCTACGAGCAGTACTTC. This codes for CASSHGSSYEQYF.